This T cell receptor (beta chain) originates from a study of shared clonotypes between healthy human individuals (dated by TCRdb to 2020 to 2022). Turning to the overall study: The cohort included a few men and a couple of women between 18 and 49 years of age. To increase sequencing depth and limit assay-specific biases, TCR repertoire library preparation and sequencing were carried out by different laboratories using diverse techniques. For each donor, CD4 naive and CD4 memory were each given three plates, CD8 naive was given two plates, and CD8 memory was given one plate. Each donor's leukapheresis produced roughly between about 0.9 and 9.5 billion PBMCs. To estimate repertoire size and how much clonotypes are shared between individuals, the study performed deep sequencing of blood TCR repertoires from 4 to 6 healthy adults.

Measured from the cysteine to the phenylalanine, the CDR3 is 18 residues long. Only the CDR3 part of the read is kept: 54 bases, read in frame from the first base. V trim: 0 bases; J trim: 8 bases; unmatched bases: 12. CDR1 and CDR2 are drawn from the germline V gene: LGHNA, YNFKEQ. Beyond this particular receptor, the publication reports: The genetic and exposure-history diversity represented was limited by the small number of donors. Sampling was restricted to blood, and TCR repertoires in tissues likely differ from the TCR repertoires found in blood. Compared with non-shared clonotypes, clonotypes shared by all four sorted-subset donors had higher generation probabilities. Pairwise subsampling led to the expectation that sequencing depth would affect the degree of clonotype sharing among donors. Across a few donors, approximately 5% of naive CD4, approximately 3.6% of naive CD8, under 2.5% of memory CD4, and roughly 0.41% of memory CD8 clonotypes were shared. Rarefaction of sorted-subset datasets indicated incomplete sequencing despite the large sequencing depth. Larger estimated clonotype richness was generally found for naive subsets than for memory subsets.

TCR CDR3 regions were amplified from genomic DNA by multiplex PCR using the deep immunoSEQ assay. For each cell subset, the extracted genomic DNA was distributed evenly across all wells of several immunoSEQ 96-well plates, and each plate served as one replicate. For sorted subsets, each replicate PCR was loaded with roughly 200 ng genomic DNA, equivalent to about 30,000 T cell genomes. The purified libraries were quantified using a Qubit 3.0 fluorometer, sized with a Bioanalyzer 2100, and then quantified again using the KAPA Library Quantification kit. A separate single-read 150-cycle Illumina NextSeq 550 flow cell was used to sequence each immunoSEQ 96-well plate. Under the source paper's analysis protocol: Because the immunoSEQ output held only junctional sequences and lacked quality scores, the filtering could not match the filtering applied to full-length reads. Sequences were annotated with PyIR, a Python wrapper for IgBLAST v1.9, using IMGT germline references to assign V/J genes and CDR3. Reads were removed for weak V/J assignments (E-value above 1e-6), missing CDR3, stop codons, out-of-frame junctions, or ambiguous translated residues. V3J clonotypes were defined as sequences sharing the same inferred V gene, J gene, and CDR3 amino acid sequence. Percentage overlap between repertoires was calculated by dividing the number of shared unique clonotypes by the size of the smaller repertoire. Three approaches were used to assess repertoire richness: RTK rarefaction, the Chao1 estimator, and Recon v2.1 estimates of unobserved clonotypes. Generation probabilities for all TCRbeta clonotypes obtained by the gDNA method from a handful of donors were computed using OLGA. TCRdb provides this immuneACCESS table in a form limited to in-frame rearrangements. Some clones are lacking; in checked studies, under half of them reflect an unresolved V gene, and why the rest are absent is not known. V, J and clone size derive from that table, while D and trimming were established from the DNA sequence. A total of about 120,000 clones appear in this sample, 55% to 70% of them only once. The ten largest clones add up to 24% of the sample.

The donors were healthy, HIV-negative adults who had no recently reported acute infections or vaccinations. All donors were Caucasian adults living in Nashville, Tennessee, USA. The CD8 memory samples were a combination of magnetically selected CD45RO+ cells and CCR7-negative CD45RA+ effector memory (TemRA) cells. Blood was obtained by leukapheresis, after which PBMCs were separated by Ficoll-Histopaque density gradient centrifugation and cryopreserved in liquid nitrogen vapor phase. Purity and quantity of every magnetically sorted T cell population were checked by analytical flow cytometry. Genomic DNA was isolated from every sorted fraction and measured by UV absorbance on a Nanodrop 2000c. This clone was observed a handful of times. Its antigen remains unidentified. No base qualities exist here, and no much larger clone lies one base off it.

Material for sequencing was memory CD8+ T cells sorted from blood. The cell subset or site label on this specimen signifies: CD45RO+ cells pooled with CCR7-negative TemRA cells. The receptor was derived from a woman under 40 in good health. The chain links TRBV4-2 with TRBJ1-4; 10 junctional bases match TRBD1. CDR3 loop: CASSQEGTGDLPSEKLFF. At the DNA level, the sequence is TGTGCCAGCAGCCAAGAAGGGACAGGGGACTTACCTTCGGAAAAACTGTTTTTT.